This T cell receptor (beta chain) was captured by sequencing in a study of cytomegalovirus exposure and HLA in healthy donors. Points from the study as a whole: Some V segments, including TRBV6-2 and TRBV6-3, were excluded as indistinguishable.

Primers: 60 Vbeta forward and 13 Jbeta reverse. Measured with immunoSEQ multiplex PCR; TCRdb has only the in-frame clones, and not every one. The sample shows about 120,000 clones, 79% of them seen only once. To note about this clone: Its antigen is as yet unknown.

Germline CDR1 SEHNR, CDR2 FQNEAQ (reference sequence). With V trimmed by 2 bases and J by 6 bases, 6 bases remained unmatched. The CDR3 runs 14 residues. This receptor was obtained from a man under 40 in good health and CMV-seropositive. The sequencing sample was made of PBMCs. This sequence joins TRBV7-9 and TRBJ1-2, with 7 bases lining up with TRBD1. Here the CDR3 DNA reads TGTGCCAGCAGCTTAAGTGGCAGGGGGGATGGCTACACCTTC. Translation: CASSLSGRGDGYTF.